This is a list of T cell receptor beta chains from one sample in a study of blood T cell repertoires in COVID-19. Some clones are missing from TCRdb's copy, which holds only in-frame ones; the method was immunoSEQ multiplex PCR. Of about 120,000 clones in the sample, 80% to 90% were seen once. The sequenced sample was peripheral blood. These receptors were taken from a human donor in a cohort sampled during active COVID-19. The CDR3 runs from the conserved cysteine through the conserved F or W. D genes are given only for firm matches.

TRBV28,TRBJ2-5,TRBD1,CASGPGQQETQYF,TGTGCCAGCGGCCCGGGACAGCAAGAGACCCAGTACTTC
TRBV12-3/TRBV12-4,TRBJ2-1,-,CASSFRLEQFF,TGTGCCAGCAGTTTCAGACTGGAGCAGTTCTTC
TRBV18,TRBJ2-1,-,CASSPPLLSSYNEQFF,TGTGCCAGCTCACCACCGCTTCTGAGCTCCTACAATGAGCAGTTCTTC
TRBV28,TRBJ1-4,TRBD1,CASSSGQGAKHEKLFF,TGTGCCAGCAGCTCGGGACAGGGGGCGAAACATGAAAAACTGTTTTTT
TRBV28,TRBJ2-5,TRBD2,CASSSPLAGEPQETQYF,TGTGCCAGCAGTTCCCCTCTCGCGGGAGAACCCCAAGAGACCCAGTACTTC
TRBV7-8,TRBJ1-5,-,CASSPASGGYQPQHF,TGTGCCAGCAGCCCAGCATCGGGGGGCTATCAGCCCCAGCATTTT
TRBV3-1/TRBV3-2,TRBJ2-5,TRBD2,CASSLRGSGGARETQYF,TGTGCCAGCAGCCTAAGGGGTAGCGGGGGGGCCCGGGAGACCCAGTACTTC
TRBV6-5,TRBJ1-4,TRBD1,CASSTGQGGSEKVFF,TGTGCCAGCAGTACGGGACAGGGCGGTAGTGAAAAGGTGTTTTTT
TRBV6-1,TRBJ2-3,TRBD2,CASSEEPGLTSFLTDTQYF,TGTGCCAGCAGTGAAGAACCGGGACTAACTAGTTTTCTCACAGATACGCAGTATTTT
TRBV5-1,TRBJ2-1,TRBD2,CASSGVAGGRGNEQFF,TGCGCCAGCAGTGGGGTAGCGGGGGGGCGCGGCAATGAGCAGTTCTTC
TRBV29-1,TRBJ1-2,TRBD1,CSVDEGDSIYGYTF,TGCAGCGTTGATGAGGGGGACAGCATCTATGGCTACACCTTC
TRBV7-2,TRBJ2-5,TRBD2,CASSLGGLAGETQYF,TGTGCCAGCAGCTTAGGGGGACTAGCAGGGGAGACCCAGTACTTC
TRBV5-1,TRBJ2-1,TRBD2,CASSLAAGGRDEQFF,TGCGCCAGCAGCTTGGCAGCGGGGGGGCGGGATGAGCAGTTCTTC
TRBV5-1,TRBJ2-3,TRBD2,CASSLEQRGSDTQYF,TGCGCCAGCAGCTTGGAACAGCGGGGGTCAGATACGCAGTATTTT
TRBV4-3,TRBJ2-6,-,CASSQDRAYSGANVLTF,TGCGCCAGCAGCCAAGACAGGGCCTACTCTGGGGCCAACGTCCTGACTTTC
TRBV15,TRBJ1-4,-,CATSPTEGEKLFF,TGTGCCACCAGCCCAACGGAGGGCGAAAAACTGTTTTTT
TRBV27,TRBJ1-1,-,CASRDNMNTEAFF,TGTGCCAGCAGGGACAACATGAACACTGAAGCTTTCTTT
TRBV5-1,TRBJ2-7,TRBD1,CASSFYSGQPYEQYF,TGCGCCAGCAGCTTTTATTCGGGACAGCCCTACGAGCAGTACTTC
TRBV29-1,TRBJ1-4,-,CSVAASPGEKLFF,TGCAGCGTTGCGGCCAGCCCGGGGGAAAAACTGTTTTTT
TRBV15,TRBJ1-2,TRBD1,CATSRGQGGDGYTF,TGTGCCACCAGCAGAGGACAGGGTGGAGATGGCTACACCTTC
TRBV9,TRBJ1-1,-,CASSVGGGEAFF,TGTGCCAGCAGCGTAGGAGGAGGTGAAGCTTTCTTT
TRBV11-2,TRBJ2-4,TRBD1,CASSRWTGTDIQYF,TGTGCCAGCAGCAGGTGGACAGGGACGGACATTCAGTACTTC
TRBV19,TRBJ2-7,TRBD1,CASRTDRDTYEQYF,TGTGCCAGTAGGACCGACAGGGATACCTACGAGCAGTACTTC
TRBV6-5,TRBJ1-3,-,CASTSGNTIYF,TGTGCCAGCACGTCTGGAAACACCATATATTTT